The 6 T cell receptor beta chains listed next were all sequenced from one sample in a study of T cell changes during pregnancy in multiple sclerosis. Produced via immunoSEQ multiplex PCR; TCRdb's table is partial and in-frame only. The data hold roughly 49,000 clones, with about nine tenths observed a single time. The sample consisted of CD4+ T cells from peripheral blood mononuclear cells, taken in the second trimester of pregnancy. The receptors shown here come from a female donor with multiple sclerosis, enrolled in a pregnancy study.

This clone appeared a few times. The chain joins TRBV7-6 to TRBJ1-6; the match to TRBD1 covers 10 bases. The germline V gene has CDR1 SGHVS and CDR2 FNYEAQ. CDR3 length equals 15 residues. V was pared by 4 bases and J by 10 bases, with 7 bases of the junction left unmatched. The CDR3 DNA reads as TGTGCCAGCAGCTATTCGGGACAGGGGCGATCACCCCTCCACTTT. Amino acid sequence: CASSYSGQGRSPLHF.

The CDR3 DNA follows: TGTGCCAGTAAACGCTCGGGGGTATCCTACGAGCAGTACTTC. Translating it yields CASKRSGVSYEQYF. The chain couples TRBV19 to TRBJ2-7; D is possibly TRBD2 (6 bases). Germline CDR1 reads LNHDA; CDR2 reads SQIVND (reference sequence). This CDR3 region has 14 residues. Between the trimmed V and J ends, which lost 7 bases and 1 base, there was a span of 14 bases. Full variable domain (remainder filled in from reference TRBV19 and TRBJ2-7): DGGITQSPKYLFRKEGQNVTLSCEQNLNHDAMYWYRQDPGQGLRLIYYSQIVNDFQKGDIAEGYSVSREKKESFPLTVTSAQKNPTAFYLCASKRSGVSYEQYFGPGTRLTVT.

The chain combines TRBV5-8 with TRBJ1-5; TRBD1 matches at 9 bases. With 3 bases clipped from V and 7 bases from J, the junction kept 11 bases outside the gene matches. From germline, CDR1 is SGHTS and CDR2 YDEGEE. The CDR3 is made up of 16 amino acids. CDR3 sequence reads: CASSSGTGRFMQPQHF. The CDR3 DNA follows: TGTGCCAGCAGCTCTGGGACAGGGAGGTTTATGCAGCCCCAGCATTTT.

The chain uses TRBV5-6 and TRBJ2-1; 12 bases are shared with TRBD2. In germline, CDR1 is SGHDT, CDR2 YYEEEE. V was clipped by 3 bases and J by 7 bases; unmatched bases: 8. The length of the CDR3 is 16 residues. The DNA for the CDR3 is TGTGCCAGCAGCTCCACCCTAGCGGGAGGGAGGAATGAGCAGTTCTTC. Translated, it gives CASSSTLAGGRNEQFF. Variable domain in full (rest from reference TRBV5-6 and TRBJ2-1): DAGVTQSPTHLIKTRGQQVTLRCSPKSGHDTVSWYQQALGQGPQFIFQYYEEEERQRGNFPDRFSGHQFPNYSSELNVNALLLGDSALYLCASSSTLAGGRNEQFFGPGTRLTVL.

The chain employs TRBV30 and TRBJ1-1; D gene ambiguous. V shed 6 bases and J shed 1 base, with 15 bases lying between them. The length of the CDR3 is 14 residues. The germline gives CDR1 GTSNPN, CDR2 SVGIG (reference sequence). This CDR3 reads CACSDWRGNTEAFF. In DNA, the CDR3 is TGTGCCTGTTCTGACTGGCGGGGGAACACTGAAGCTTTCTTT.

This clone was counted only a few times. This chain links TRBV10-1 with TRBJ2-1; D is ambiguous. V was trimmed by 0 bases and J by 9 bases, leaving 15 bases between them. CDR1 WNHNN and CDR2 SYGVQD come from the germline V gene (reference sequence). The CDR3 extends over 15 amino acids. This CDR3 is CASSESTQRVTEQFF. CDR3 DNA sequence: TGCGCCAGCAGTGAGTCGACCCAACGGGTCACTGAGCAGTTCTTC.